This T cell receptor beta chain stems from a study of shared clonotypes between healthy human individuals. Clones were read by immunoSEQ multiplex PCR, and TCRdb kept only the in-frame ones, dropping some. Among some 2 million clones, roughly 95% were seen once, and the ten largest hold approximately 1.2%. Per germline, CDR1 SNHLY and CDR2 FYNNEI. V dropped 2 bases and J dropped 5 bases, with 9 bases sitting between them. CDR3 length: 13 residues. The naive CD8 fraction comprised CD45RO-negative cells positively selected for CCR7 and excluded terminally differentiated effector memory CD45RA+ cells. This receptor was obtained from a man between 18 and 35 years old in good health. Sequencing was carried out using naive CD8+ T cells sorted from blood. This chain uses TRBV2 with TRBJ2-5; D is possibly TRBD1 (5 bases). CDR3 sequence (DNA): TGTGCCAGCAGTGAAAGGGGTTGGGAGACCCAGTACTTC. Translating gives CASSERGWETQYF.